This passage covers 15 T cell receptor beta chains from one sample sequenced in a study of T cells in narcolepsy. TCRdb's copy holds only in-frame clones and misses some; the assay was immunoSEQ multiplex PCR. Here the sample spans 25,000 to 35,000 clones, over 80% being singletons. Sequences were obtained from memory (CD45RA-) CD4+ T cells from blood. The receptors come from a human donor in good health.

V is TRBV30 and J is TRBJ1-5; D perhaps matches TRBD1 (5 bases). CDR1 is GTSNPN and CDR2 is SVGIG in the germline V gene (reference sequence). V was trimmed by 2 bases and J by 1 base, leaving 12 bases between them. This CDR3 has 15 residues. The CDR3 nucleotides read TGTGCCTGGAGTAAAGGGGCCGTAAGCAATCAGCCCCAGCATTTT. It codes for CAWSKGAVSNQPQHF.

The V gene is TRBV2, the J gene TRBJ1-5; D may be TRBD1 (5 bases). Trimming removed 2 bases at V and 3 bases at J, with 11 bases between. CDR3 length: 15 residues. CDR1 and CDR2 from the germline V gene are SNHLY and FYNNEI. The CDR3 nucleotides are TGTGCCAGCAGTGAACTGGGGCAAGTCAATCAGCCCCAGCATTTT. Residues: CASSELGQVNQPQHF.

The rearrangement links TRBV20-1 to TRBJ2-5; no clear D. CDR1 and CDR2 (germline): DFQATT, SNEGSKA (reference sequence). The CDR3 contains 11 residues. V was clipped by 6 bases and J by 2 bases, with 7 bases between them. The CDR3 DNA reads TGCAGTGCACAAAGTCAAGAGACCCAGTACTTC. This sequence encodes CSAQSQETQYF.

The chain recombines TRBV19 with TRBJ1-5; 8 positions match TRBD1. The trim removed 6 bases at V and 6 bases at J, leaving 7 bases unmatched. Germline V gene lookup returns CDR1 LNHDA and CDR2 SQIVND (reference sequence). CDR3 size: 14 residues. The CDR3 DNA reads as TGTGCCAGTAGACCTCAGGGGGCAGGTCAGCCCCAGCATTTT. Its translation: CASRPQGAGQPQHF.

The chain has TRBV10-1 and TRBJ2-1; 7 positions agree with TRBD1. The CDR3 totals 14 residues. Germline V gene lookup returns CDR1 WNHNN and CDR2 SYGVQD (reference sequence). The J segment lost 8 bases and the V segment lost 5 bases, leaving 9 bases of the junction unmatched. The CDR3 here is CASSHTGVLDEQFF. CDR3 in DNA: TGCGCCAGCAGTCATACAGGGGTCCTCGATGAGCAGTTCTTC.

The chain recombines TRBV5-1 with TRBJ1-1; 8 bases fit TRBD1. Germline CDR1 SGHRS, CDR2 YFSETQ. The CDR3 loop spans 13 amino acids. V trimming: 4 bases; J trimming: 4 bases; junction bases outside the gene matches: 3. The CDR3 DNA sequence: TGCGCCAGCAGCCGACAGGGGTCCACTGAAGCTTTCTTT. Protein sequence: CASSRQGSTEAFF. Supplemented by reference TRBV5-1 and TRBJ1-1, the full variable domain reads KAGVTQTPRYLIKTRGQQVTLSCSPISGHRSVSWYQQTPGQGLQFLFEYFSETQRNKGNFPGRFSGRQFSNSRSEMNVSTLELGDSALYLCASSRQGSTEAFFGQGTRLTVV.

A note on this clone: Other nucleotide sequences in the sample specify the same CDR3. The J gene is TRBJ2-3, the V gene TRBV7-6, with TRBD2 as a possible D gene (5 bases). The CDR3 is made up of 13 amino acids. Trimming pared 5 bases from V and 4 bases from J, leaving 10 bases between. Per germline, CDR1 SGHVS and CDR2 FNYEAQ. DNA for the CDR3: TGTGCCAGCAGCCTAGGTAGCGCAGATACGCAGTATTTT. Translating gives CASSLGSADTQYF.

The V gene is TRBV19, the J gene TRBJ1-5; unclear D gene. The CDR3 loop spans 13 amino acids. Looked up from germline, CDR1 is LNHDA and CDR2 is SQIVND (reference sequence). V was trimmed by 8 bases and J by 3 bases, leaving 11 bases between them. Here the CDR3 DNA reads TGTGCCAGTTCCGACATGGACAATCAGCCCCAGCATTTT. Amino acid sequence: CASSDMDNQPQHF.

A few counts support this clone. This chain links TRBV7-2 with TRBJ1-2; 7 nucleotides line up with TRBD1. The CDR3 runs to 15 residues. V trimming: 0 bases; J trimming: 3 bases; junction bases outside the gene matches: 4. Looked up from germline, CDR1 is SGHTA and CDR2 is FQGNSA. This CDR3 reads CASSLAQTGYYGYTF. The DNA for the CDR3 is TGTGCCAGCAGCTTAGCCCAGACAGGGTACTATGGCTACACCTTC. Together with reference TRBV7-2 and TRBJ1-2, the CDR3 gives the full variable domain: GAGVSQSPSNKVTEKGKDVELRCDPISGHTALYWYRQSLGQGLEFLIYFQGNSAPDKSGLPSDRFSAERTGGSVSTLTIQRTQQEDSAVYLCASSLAQTGYYGYTFGSGTRLTVV.

This clone showed up just a few times. The V call is TRBV6-6, the J call TRBJ2-5, with TRBD1 identical over 9 bases. Trimming cost V 11 bases and J 5 bases; bases outside gene matches: 12. Per the germline V gene, CDR1 is MNHNY and CDR2 is SVGAGI (reference sequence). The CDR3 covers 14 residues. The CDR3 region is CASGQGGRRETQYF. CDR3 in DNA: TGTGCCTCGGGACAGGGCGGTCGTAGGGAGACCCAGTACTTC.

The chain uses TRBV7-2 and TRBJ1-6; 7 bases are shared with TRBD1. The CDR3 length is 15 residues. Unmatched junction bases numbered 4, after V lost 4 bases and J lost 4 bases. Germline loops: CDR1 SGHTA, CDR2 FQGNSA. The chain's CDR3 is CASSSRQGYNSPLHF. The DNA of the CDR3 is TGTGCCAGCAGCTCCCGACAGGGTTATAATTCACCCCTCCACTTT. The variable domain in full, with the rest retrieved from reference TRBV7-2 and TRBJ1-6, is GAGVSQSPSNKVTEKGKDVELRCDPISGHTALYWYRQSLGQGLEFLIYFQGNSAPDKSGLPSDRFSAERTGGSVSTLTIQRTQQEDSAVYLCASSSRQGYNSPLHFGNGTRLTVT.

This CDR3 is CASRPRTGDFAEAFF. The CDR3, as DNA: TGTGCCAGCAGACCCCGGACAGGAGATTTCGCTGAAGCTTTCTTT. The rearrangement uses TRBV28 and TRBJ1-1, with 7 bases lining up with TRBD1. The J segment lost 6 bases and the V segment lost 6 bases, leaving 13 bases of the junction unmatched. The germline V gene encodes CDR1 MDHEN and CDR2 SYDVKM. The length of the CDR3 is 15 residues. The variable domain in full, completed from reference TRBV28 and TRBJ1-1, reads DVKVTQSSRYLVKRTGEKVFLECVQDMDHENMFWYRQDPGLGLRLIYFSYDVKMKEKGDIPEGYSVSREKKERFSLILESASTNQTSMYLCASRPRTGDFAEAFFGQGTRLTVV.

The chain combines TRBV28 with TRBJ2-5; the match to TRBD2 covers 8 bases. V shed 5 bases, J shed 5 bases, and the junction held 4 bases outside the gene matches. This CDR3 is 13 amino acids long. Germline V gene sequence: CDR1 MDHEN, CDR2 SYDVKM. CDR3 region: CASSAGGRETQYF. CDR3 coding DNA: TGTGCCAGCAGTGCGGGGGGACGGGAGACCCAGTACTTC.

The V gene is TRBV20-1, the J gene TRBJ1-2, with unresolved D. Per germline, CDR1 DFQATT and CDR2 SNEGSKA (reference sequence). V was pared by 4 bases and J by 6 bases, with 9 bases between. CDR3 size: 11 residues. The CDR3 sequence is CSATKGHGYTF. DNA for the CDR3: TGCAGTGCTACTAAAGGGCATGGCTACACCTTC.

The chain is built from TRBV28 and TRBJ2-2, with unresolved D. CDR1 and CDR2 (germline): MDHEN, SYDVKM. The V gene lost 7 bases and the J gene lost 7 bases, with 13 bases spanning the gap. The CDR3 extends over 13 amino acids. CDR3 coding DNA: TGTGCCAGCAACAAAATGGGGATCGGGGAGCTGTTTTTT. This codes for CASNKMGIGELFF.